Listed below are T cell receptor beta chains from one sample, sequenced in a study of neoadjuvant anti-PD-1 for oral cavity cancer. Here immunoSEQ multiplex PCR was the method, and the copy in TCRdb shows in-frame clones only, minus some. The data contain roughly 15,000 clones, about four fifths of them singletons. The starting material was PBMCs, obtained after nivolumab (anti-PD-1) treatment. These TCRs come from a person aged 35 to 85 with oral cavity squamous cell carcinoma. Each CDR3 is given with its conserved first and last residue. D genes are given only for firm matches. Clone size, where shown, is once, few, many, or a class for clones that have expanded.

D gene: -
J gene: TRBJ1-1
clone size: -
V gene: TRBV29-1
CDR3 DNA: TGCAGCGTTGAAGCCGGAGGGGGGGGCACTGAAGCTTTCTTT
CDR3 protein: CSVEAGGGGTEAFF

D gene: -
J gene: TRBJ1-2
clone size: few
V gene: TRBV14
CDR3 DNA: TGTGCCAGCAGCCAAGCTGATCCCAGGAGCTACACCTTC
CDR3 protein: CASSQADPRSYTF

D gene: -
J gene: TRBJ1-1
clone size: -
V gene: TRBV28
CDR3 DNA: TGTGCCAGCAGCTACCAAACGGGACGGATGAACACTGAAGCTTTCTTT
CDR3 protein: CASSYQTGRMNTEAFF

D gene: -
J gene: TRBJ2-7
clone size: -
V gene: TRBV9
CDR3 DNA: TGTGCCAGCAGCCCCGCGGGACCCTCCTACGAGCAGTACTTC
CDR3 protein: CASSPAGPSYEQYF

D gene: -
J gene: TRBJ1-1
clone size: -
V gene: TRBV5-4
CDR3 DNA: TGTGCCTCTCGGGGGGAGGGAGTGAACACTGAAGCTTTCTTT
CDR3 protein: CASRGEGVNTEAFF

D gene: -
J gene: TRBJ2-2
clone size: -
V gene: TRBV11-2
CDR3 DNA: TGTGCCAGCAGCTTAGGCCAGGGGGCTGGACTAGCTAACACCGGGGAGCTGTTTTTT
CDR3 protein: CASSLGQGAGLANTGELFF

D gene: -
J gene: TRBJ1-1
clone size: -
V gene: TRBV6-1
CDR3 DNA: TGTGCCAGCAGTGACAACCCAGATGAAGCTTTCTTT
CDR3 protein: CASSDNPDEAFF

D gene: -
J gene: TRBJ2-5
clone size: -
V gene: TRBV2
CDR3 DNA: TGTGCCAGCAGCCGGGACTGGAACCAAGAGACCCAGTACTTC
CDR3 protein: CASSRDWNQETQYF

D gene: TRBD1
J gene: TRBJ1-2
clone size: -
V gene: TRBV6-5
CDR3 DNA: TGTGCCAGCAGTTACACCAGGACAGGGGGTGGCTATGGCTACACCTTC
CDR3 protein: CASSYTRTGGGYGYTF

D gene: -
J gene: TRBJ2-3
clone size: -
V gene: TRBV5-4
CDR3 DNA: TGTGCCAGCAGCTTGGACTTTGGGGGCACAGATACGCAGTATTTT
CDR3 protein: CASSLDFGGTDTQYF

D gene: -
J gene: TRBJ2-3
clone size: few
V gene: TRBV29-1
CDR3 DNA: TGCAGCGTTGAAGGAAGTGGGAGCACAGATACGCAGTATTTT
CDR3 protein: CSVEGSGSTDTQYF

D gene: TRBD2
J gene: TRBJ2-1
clone size: once
V gene: TRBV29-1
CDR3 DNA: TGCAGCGTTGAAGGGGCTAGCGGGGCCTACAATGAGCAGTTCTTC
CDR3 protein: CSVEGASGAYNEQFF

D gene: TRBD2
J gene: TRBJ2-3
clone size: -
V gene: TRBV12-5
CDR3 DNA: TGTGCTAGTGGTTTAGGGCTAGCGGGAGGGCCAGGTACAGATACGCAGTATTTT
CDR3 protein: CASGLGLAGGPGTDTQYF

D gene: -
J gene: TRBJ2-4
clone size: -
V gene: TRBV5-8
CDR3 DNA: TGTGCCAGCAGCTTGGCCCTGGCTCGGCAAAACATTCAGTACTTC
CDR3 protein: CASSLALARQNIQYF

D gene: -
J gene: TRBJ1-4
clone size: -
V gene: TRBV28
CDR3 DNA: TGTGCCAGCAGTTTGGGGGGGCAAAAACTGTTTTTT
CDR3 protein: CASSLGGQKLFF

D gene: -
J gene: TRBJ2-1
clone size: -
V gene: TRBV5-8
CDR3 DNA: TGTGCCAGCAGCCGGGACATATTTGGTGAGCAGTTCTTC
CDR3 protein: CASSRDIFGEQFF

D gene: TRBD1
J gene: TRBJ1-1
clone size: few
V gene: TRBV19
CDR3 DNA: TGTGCCAGTAGGGTTGGAGACAGGGTGGCGACTGAAGCTTTCTTT
CDR3 protein: CASRVGDRVATEAFF

D gene: -
J gene: TRBJ1-2
clone size: -
V gene: TRBV2
CDR3 DNA: TGTGCCAGCACCCTCCTTAAGAGCAGCTTCAACTATGGCTACACCTTC
CDR3 protein: CASTLLKSSFNYGYTF

D gene: -
J gene: TRBJ1-1
clone size: once
V gene: TRBV19
CDR3 DNA: TGTGCCAGTAGTGTGAATAGGGCTGAAGCTTTCTTT
CDR3 protein: CASSVNRAEAFF

D gene: -
J gene: TRBJ2-6
clone size: -
V gene: TRBV9
CDR3 DNA: TGTGCCAGCAGCCCCCTGGCAGGGGATGGGGCCAACGTCCTGACTTTC
CDR3 protein: CASSPLAGDGANVLTF

D gene: -
J gene: TRBJ2-2
clone size: -
V gene: TRBV6-1
CDR3 DNA: TGTGCCTCCCGAAGGGGCGATTTCACCGGGGAGCTGTTTTTT
CDR3 protein: CASRRGDFTGELFF

D gene: -
J gene: TRBJ1-2
clone size: few
V gene: TRBV2
CDR3 DNA: TGTGCCAGCAGTGTTGGCAGTACTAACTATGGCTACACCTTC
CDR3 protein: CASSVGSTNYGYTF

D gene: TRBD2
J gene: TRBJ2-1
clone size: -
V gene: TRBV13
CDR3 DNA: TGTGCCAGCAGCTTCCTAGCGGCGGGGCAAAGCAATGAGCAGTTCTTC
CDR3 protein: CASSFLAAGQSNEQFF

D gene: -
J gene: TRBJ2-7
clone size: -
V gene: TRBV6-1
CDR3 DNA: TGTGCCAGCAGCCAAACAGGCGGCTCCTACGAGCAGTACTTC
CDR3 protein: CASSQTGGSYEQYF

D gene: -
J gene: TRBJ2-3
clone size: -
V gene: TRBV2
CDR3 DNA: TGTGCCAGCAGACGGGAGAGAGGCACAGATACGCAGTATTTT
CDR3 protein: CASRRERGTDTQYF

D gene: -
J gene: TRBJ2-2
clone size: -
V gene: TRBV7-9
CDR3 DNA: TGTGCCACCCAACTGAAGGGAAGGGATAACACCGGGGAGCTGTTTTTT
CDR3 protein: CATQLKGRDNTGELFF

D gene: -
J gene: TRBJ2-5
clone size: -
V gene: TRBV28
CDR3 DNA: TGTGCCAGCAGTTTCGAGTGGCAAGAGACCCAGTACTTC
CDR3 protein: CASSFEWQETQYF

D gene: TRBD2
J gene: TRBJ2-3
clone size: -
V gene: TRBV30
CDR3 DNA: TGTGCCTGGAGTAGGGGCGGGAGGAAGGATACGCAGTATTTT
CDR3 protein: CAWSRGGRKDTQYF

D gene: -
J gene: TRBJ1-1
clone size: once
V gene: TRBV28
CDR3 DNA: TGTGCCAGCAACCCAGGGTCTATTAGCACTGAAGCTTTCTTT
CDR3 protein: CASNPGSISTEAFF

D gene: -
J gene: TRBJ1-4
clone size: -
V gene: TRBV6-5
CDR3 DNA: TGTGCCAGCAGCGTCCTGGGAATGGAGAAAAAACTGTTTTTT
CDR3 protein: CASSVLGMEKKLFF

D gene: -
J gene: TRBJ1-1
clone size: -
V gene: TRBV1
CDR3 DNA: TGCACCAGCAGCCAAGATCCCGAAAGGCCCCCGAATGAAGCTTTCTTT
CDR3 protein: CTSSQDPERPPNEAFF

D gene: -
J gene: TRBJ2-5
clone size: -
V gene: TRBV6-1
CDR3 DNA: TGTGCCAGCATCACCAGGGGTTTACGAGAGACCCAGTACTTC
CDR3 protein: CASITRGLRETQYF

D gene: -
J gene: TRBJ1-5
clone size: -
V gene: TRBV7-8
CDR3 DNA: TGTGCCAGCAGCTCCACCGCCTTCGGGCAGCCCCAGCATTTT
CDR3 protein: CASSSTAFGQPQHF

D gene: TRBD1
J gene: TRBJ2-2
clone size: -
V gene: TRBV10-1
CDR3 DNA: TGCGCCAGCAGCCGCTTGAGGACAGGGGCGAACACCGGGGAGCTGTTTTTT
CDR3 protein: CASSRLRTGANTGELFF

D gene: TRBD2
J gene: TRBJ2-3
clone size: -
V gene: TRBV25-1
CDR3 DNA: TGTGCCAGCAGTTCACACGCTAGCGGGAAGACAGATACGCAGTATTTT
CDR3 protein: CASSSHASGKTDTQYF

D gene: -
J gene: TRBJ2-7
clone size: -
V gene: TRBV28
CDR3 DNA: TGTGCCAGCAGTTTTTTTCAGGGAAGGTCCTACGAGCAGTACTTC
CDR3 protein: CASSFFQGRSYEQYF

D gene: TRBD2
J gene: TRBJ2-2
clone size: -
V gene: TRBV29-1
CDR3 DNA: TGCAGCGTTGAAAGAGGCCCGGGAGGCACCGGGGAGCTGTTTTTT
CDR3 protein: CSVERGPGGTGELFF

D gene: -
J gene: TRBJ2-1
clone size: -
V gene: TRBV9
CDR3 DNA: TGTGCCAGCAGCGTAGGAAGGGACCCTTCCTACAATGAGCAGTTCTTC
CDR3 protein: CASSVGRDPSYNEQFF

D gene: -
J gene: TRBJ2-7
clone size: -
V gene: TRBV10-2
CDR3 DNA: TGCGCCAGCAGCTCCGGGGACGGGACCTACGAGCAGTACTTC
CDR3 protein: CASSSGDGTYEQYF

D gene: TRBD2
J gene: TRBJ2-1
clone size: -
V gene: TRBV5-4
CDR3 DNA: TGTGCCAGCAGCCTTGGGACTAGCGGGAGGGGGGCCTACAATGAGCAGTTCTTC
CDR3 protein: CASSLGTSGRGAYNEQFF

D gene: -
J gene: TRBJ1-2
clone size: -
V gene: TRBV6-6
CDR3 DNA: TGTGCCAGCAGTTCCCCCGTGTCGGGGGCTGACTATGGCTACACCTTC
CDR3 protein: CASSSPVSGADYGYTF

D gene: TRBD1
J gene: TRBJ2-7
clone size: -
V gene: TRBV29-1
CDR3 DNA: TGCAGCGTTGAACGGACAGGGAGCTCCTACGAGCAGTACTTC
CDR3 protein: CSVERTGSSYEQYF

D gene: -
J gene: TRBJ2-1
clone size: -
V gene: TRBV11-2
CDR3 DNA: TGTGCCAGCAGCTATACTACAGGGTCAAATGAGCAGTTCTTC
CDR3 protein: CASSYTTGSNEQFF

D gene: TRBD2
J gene: TRBJ2-7
clone size: few
V gene: TRBV29-1
CDR3 DNA: TGCAGCGTCGCCAGCTCAGCGGGAGTTGTCGAGCAGTACTTC
CDR3 protein: CSVASSAGVVEQYF

D gene: TRBD1
J gene: TRBJ1-1
clone size: -
V gene: TRBV11-2
CDR3 DNA: TGTGCCAGCAGCCGACGCGACAGGGGGGACACTGAAGCTTTCTTT
CDR3 protein: CASSRRDRGDTEAFF

D gene: TRBD1
J gene: TRBJ1-5
clone size: -
V gene: TRBV28
CDR3 DNA: TGTGCCAGCAATCGACAGGGGTGGAATCAGCCCCAGCATTTT
CDR3 protein: CASNRQGWNQPQHF

D gene: -
J gene: TRBJ2-5
clone size: -
V gene: TRBV5-5
CDR3 DNA: TGTGCCAGCAGCAAGGGACCTATCGTCGAGACCCAGTACTTC
CDR3 protein: CASSKGPIVETQYF

D gene: -
J gene: TRBJ1-1
clone size: -
V gene: TRBV19
CDR3 DNA: TGTGCCAGTAGTATCCGGGGGAACACTGAAGCTTTCTTT
CDR3 protein: CASSIRGNTEAFF

D gene: TRBD2
J gene: TRBJ2-2
clone size: -
V gene: TRBV4-2
CDR3 DNA: TGTGCCAGCAGCCAGGGGAGCGGGACGGACACCGGGGAGCTGTTTTTT
CDR3 protein: CASSQGSGTDTGELFF

D gene: -
J gene: TRBJ2-3
clone size: -
V gene: TRBV6-5
CDR3 DNA: TGTGCCAGCAGTTACTCGATTTTAGGAGATACGCAGTATTTT
CDR3 protein: CASSYSILGDTQYF

D gene: -
J gene: TRBJ1-5
clone size: once
V gene: TRBV28
CDR3 DNA: TGTGCCAGCAGTCCCCCCCGGGACACCATCTATAGCAATCAGCCCCAGCATTTT
CDR3 protein: CASSPPRDTIYSNQPQHF

D gene: -
J gene: TRBJ2-5
clone size: -
V gene: TRBV2
CDR3 DNA: TGTGCCAGCAGAAAGGCAGGGAAAGAGACCCAGTACTTC
CDR3 protein: CASRKAGKETQYF

D gene: TRBD1
J gene: TRBJ2-6
clone size: -
V gene: TRBV19
CDR3 DNA: TGTGCCAGTAGTCCCTGGACAGGGGCTGGGGCCAACGTCCTGACTTTC
CDR3 protein: CASSPWTGAGANVLTF